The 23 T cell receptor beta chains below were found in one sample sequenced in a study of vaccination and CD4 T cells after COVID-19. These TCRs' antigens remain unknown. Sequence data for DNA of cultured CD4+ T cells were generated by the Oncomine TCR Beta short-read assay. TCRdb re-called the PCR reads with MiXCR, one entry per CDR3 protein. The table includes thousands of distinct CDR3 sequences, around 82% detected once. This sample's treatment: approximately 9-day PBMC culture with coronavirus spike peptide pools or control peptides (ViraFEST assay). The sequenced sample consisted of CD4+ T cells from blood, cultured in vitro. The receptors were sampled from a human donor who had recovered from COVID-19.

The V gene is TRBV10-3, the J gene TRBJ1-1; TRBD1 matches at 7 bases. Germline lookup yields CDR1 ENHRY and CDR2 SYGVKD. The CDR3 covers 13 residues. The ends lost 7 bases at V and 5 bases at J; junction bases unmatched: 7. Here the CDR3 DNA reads TGTGCCATCAAAATACCACAGGGGACTGAAGCTTTCTTT. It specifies CAIKIPQGTEAFF.

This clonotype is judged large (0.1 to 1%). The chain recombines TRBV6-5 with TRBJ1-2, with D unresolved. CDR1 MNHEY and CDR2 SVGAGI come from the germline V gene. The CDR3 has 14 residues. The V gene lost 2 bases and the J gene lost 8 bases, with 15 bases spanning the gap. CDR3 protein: CASSYRGAGLGYTF. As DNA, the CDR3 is TGTGCCAGCAGTTACAGAGGAGCAGGATTAGGCTACACCTTC.

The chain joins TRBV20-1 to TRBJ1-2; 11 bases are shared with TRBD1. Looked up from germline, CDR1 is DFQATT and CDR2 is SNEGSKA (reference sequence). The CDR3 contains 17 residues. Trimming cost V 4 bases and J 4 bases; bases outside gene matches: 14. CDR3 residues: CSAIPYAGQGASYGYTF. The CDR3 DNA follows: TGCAGTGCTATCCCCTATGCCGGACAGGGGGCTTCCTATGGCTACACCTTC.

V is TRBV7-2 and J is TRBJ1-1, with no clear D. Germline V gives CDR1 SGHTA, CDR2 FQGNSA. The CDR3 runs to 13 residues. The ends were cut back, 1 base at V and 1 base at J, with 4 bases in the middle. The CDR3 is CASSLVRNTEAFF. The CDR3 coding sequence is TGTGCCAGCAGCTTAGTAAGGAACACTGAAGCTTTCTTT.

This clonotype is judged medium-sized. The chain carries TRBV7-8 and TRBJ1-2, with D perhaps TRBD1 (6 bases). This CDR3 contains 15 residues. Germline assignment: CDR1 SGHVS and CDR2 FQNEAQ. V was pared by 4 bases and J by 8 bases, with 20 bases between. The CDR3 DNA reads TGTGCCAGCAGCTCTCGCGAGGGGGTACTATGGGGCTACACCTTC. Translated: CASSSREGVLWGYTF.

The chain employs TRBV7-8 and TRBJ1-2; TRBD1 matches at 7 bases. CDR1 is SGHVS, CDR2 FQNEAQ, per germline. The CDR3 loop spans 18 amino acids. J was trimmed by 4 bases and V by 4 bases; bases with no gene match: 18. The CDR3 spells CASSSPWDFRQGTYGYTF. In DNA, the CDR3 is TGTGCCAGCAGCTCTCCTTGGGATTTCCGACAGGGAACCTATGGCTACACCTTC.

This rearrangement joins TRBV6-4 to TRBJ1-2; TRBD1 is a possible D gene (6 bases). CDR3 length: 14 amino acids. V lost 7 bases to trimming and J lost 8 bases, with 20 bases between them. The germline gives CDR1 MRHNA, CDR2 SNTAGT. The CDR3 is CASKQGYREGGYTF. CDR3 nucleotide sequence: TGTGCCAGCAAACAAGGGTACAGGGAGGGCGGCTACACCTTC.

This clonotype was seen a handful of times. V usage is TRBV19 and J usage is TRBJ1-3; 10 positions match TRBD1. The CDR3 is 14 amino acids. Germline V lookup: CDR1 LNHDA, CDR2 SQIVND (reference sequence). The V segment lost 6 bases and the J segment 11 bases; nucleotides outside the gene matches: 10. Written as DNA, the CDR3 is TGTGCCAGTAGACAGGACAGGGGGATACAAGCCATATATTTT. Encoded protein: CASRQDRGIQAIYF.

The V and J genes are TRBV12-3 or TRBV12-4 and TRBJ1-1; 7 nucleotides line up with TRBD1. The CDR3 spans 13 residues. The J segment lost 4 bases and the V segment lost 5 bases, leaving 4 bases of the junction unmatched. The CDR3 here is CASSPQGGTEAFF. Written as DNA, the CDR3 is TGTGCCAGCAGTCCCCAGGGGGGCACTGAAGCTTTCTTT.

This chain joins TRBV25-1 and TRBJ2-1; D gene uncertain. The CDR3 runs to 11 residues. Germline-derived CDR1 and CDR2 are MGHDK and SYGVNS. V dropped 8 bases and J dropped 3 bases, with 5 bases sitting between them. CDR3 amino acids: CASGDYNEQFF. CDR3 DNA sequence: TGTGCCAGCGGGGACTACAATGAGCAGTTCTTC.

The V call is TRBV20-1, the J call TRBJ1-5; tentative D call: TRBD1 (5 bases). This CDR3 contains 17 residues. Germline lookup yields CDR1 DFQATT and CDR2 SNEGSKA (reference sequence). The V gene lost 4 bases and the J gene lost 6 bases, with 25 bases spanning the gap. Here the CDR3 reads CSATRGLVGGISQPQHF. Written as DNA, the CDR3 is TGCAGTGCTACCAGAGGTCTGGTCGGGGGGATTAGTCAGCCCCAGCATTTT.

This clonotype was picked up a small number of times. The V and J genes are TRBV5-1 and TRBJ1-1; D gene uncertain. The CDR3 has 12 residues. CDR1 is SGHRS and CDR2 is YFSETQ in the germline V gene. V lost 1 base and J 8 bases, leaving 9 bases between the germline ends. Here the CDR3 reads CASSLSGVEAFF. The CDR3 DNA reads TGCGCCAGCAGCTTGTCTGGGGTGGAAGCTTTCTTT.

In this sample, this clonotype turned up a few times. The CDR3 is CAISVTGGLDTQYF. The CDR3 DNA reads as TGTGCCATCAGTGTAACAGGGGGCTTAGATACGCAGTATTTT. The chain combines TRBV10-3 with TRBJ2-3; 9 bases agree with TRBD1. The CDR3 covers 14 residues. The junction had 4 bases not matched to a gene; V was cut back by 4 bases and J by 5 bases. Germline V gives CDR1 ENHRY, CDR2 SYGVKD.

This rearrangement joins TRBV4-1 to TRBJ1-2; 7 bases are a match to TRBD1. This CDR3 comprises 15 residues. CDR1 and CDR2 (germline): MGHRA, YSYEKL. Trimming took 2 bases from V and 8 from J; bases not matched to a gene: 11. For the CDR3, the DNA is TGCGCCAGCAGCCAACCCGACAGGGCCTTTGAAGGCTACACCTTC. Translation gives CASSQPDRAFEGYTF.

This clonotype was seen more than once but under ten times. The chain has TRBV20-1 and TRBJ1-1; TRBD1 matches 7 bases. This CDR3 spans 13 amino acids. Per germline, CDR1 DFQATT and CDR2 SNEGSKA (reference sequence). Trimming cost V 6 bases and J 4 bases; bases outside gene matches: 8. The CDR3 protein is CSAATGAGTEAFF. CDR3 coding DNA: TGCAGTGCGGCAACAGGGGCGGGCACTGAAGCTTTCTTT.

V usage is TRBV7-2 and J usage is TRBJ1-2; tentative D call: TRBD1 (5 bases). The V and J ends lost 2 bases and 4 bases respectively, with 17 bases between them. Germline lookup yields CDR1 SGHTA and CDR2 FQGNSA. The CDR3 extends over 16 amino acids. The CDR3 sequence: CASSLSPLQGGYGYTF. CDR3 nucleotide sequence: TGTGCCAGCAGCTTATCTCCGCTCCAGGGTGGCTATGGCTACACCTTC.

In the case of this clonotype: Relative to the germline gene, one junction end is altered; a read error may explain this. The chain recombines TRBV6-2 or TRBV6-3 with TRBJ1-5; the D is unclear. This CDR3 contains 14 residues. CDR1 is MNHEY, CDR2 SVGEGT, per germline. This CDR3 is CASSHSETRPIGHF. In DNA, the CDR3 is TGTGCCAGCAGTCACTCAGAGACACGCCCTATCGGACATTTT.

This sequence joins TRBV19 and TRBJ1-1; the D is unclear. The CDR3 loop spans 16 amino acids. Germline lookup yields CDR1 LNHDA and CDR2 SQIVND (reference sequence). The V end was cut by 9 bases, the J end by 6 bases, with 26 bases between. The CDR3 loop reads CASSGVRTGRGSEAFF. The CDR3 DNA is TGTGCCAGCAGTGGGGTTCGGACCGGGAGAGGTTCTGAAGCTTTCTTT.

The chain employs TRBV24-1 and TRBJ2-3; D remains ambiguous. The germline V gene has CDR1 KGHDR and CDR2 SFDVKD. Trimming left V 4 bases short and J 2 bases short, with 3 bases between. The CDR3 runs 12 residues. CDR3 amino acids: CATSDYTDTQYF. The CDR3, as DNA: TGTGCCACCAGTGACTACACAGATACGCAGTATTTT.

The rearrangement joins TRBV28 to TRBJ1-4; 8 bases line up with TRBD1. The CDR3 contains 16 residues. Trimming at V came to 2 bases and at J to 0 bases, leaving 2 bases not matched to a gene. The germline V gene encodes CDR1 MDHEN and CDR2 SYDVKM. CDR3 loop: CASSLQGAATNEKLFF. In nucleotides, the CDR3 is TGTGCCAGCAGTTTACAGGGGGCTGCAACTAATGAAAAACTGTTTTTT.

The CDR3 reads CASSQGYGYTF. The CDR3 DNA reads as TGTGCCAGCAGTCAGGGGTATGGCTACACCTTC. The genes are TRBV14 and TRBJ1-2; possibly TRBD1 for D (6 bases). Germline V gene data show CDR1 as SGHDN and CDR2 as FVKESK. The CDR3 has 11 amino acids. The ends were cut back, 6 bases at V and 5 bases at J, with 7 bases in the middle.

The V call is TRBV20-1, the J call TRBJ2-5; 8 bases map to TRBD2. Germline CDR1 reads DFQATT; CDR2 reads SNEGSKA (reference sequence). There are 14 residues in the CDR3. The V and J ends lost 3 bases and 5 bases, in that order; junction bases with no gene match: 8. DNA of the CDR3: TGCAGTGCTAGTCCCCGGGGGGGGAGGGAGACCCAGTACTTC. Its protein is CSASPRGGRETQYF.

This CDR3 reads CASSLLLGGELFF. In DNA form, the CDR3 reads TGTGCCAGCAGCTTACTTTTGGGCGGGGAGCTGTTTTTT. This chain links TRBV7-3 with TRBJ2-2; D not certain. The V gene's germline CDR1 is SGHTA and CDR2 FQGTGA. V lost 2 bases, J lost 7 bases, and 8 bases lay in between. The CDR3 extends over 13 amino acids. Drawing the rest from reference TRBV7-3 and TRBJ2-2, the complete variable domain is GAGVSQTPSNKVTEKGKYVELRCDPISGHTALYWYRQSLGQGPEFLIYFQGTGAADDSGLPNDRFFAVRPEGSVSTLKIQRTERGDSAVYLCASSLLLGGELFFGEGSRLTVL.